These 2 T cell receptor beta chains share one sample of origin, sequenced in a study of blood T cell repertoires in COVID-19 (dated by TCRdb to the early 2020s). Libraries came from the immunoSEQ multiplex PCR assay. TCRdb carries this immuneACCESS record with in-frame sequences only. Its versions omit some clonotypes, under half of them owing to an unresolved V gene in the studies checked, with the rest unexplained. The sample table lists approximately 200,000 clones, about four fifths of them with a count of one. The top ten clonotypes cover 10% to 15% of the sample. The specimen was PBMCs or T cells enriched from blood (not recorded which). The source of these receptors is a middle-aged man who had recovered from COVID-19.

V and J are TRBV5-5 and TRBJ2-2, with TRBD2 matching 9 bases. The germline V gene has CDR1 SGHKS and CDR2 YYEKEE (reference sequence). V trimming: 0 bases; J trimming: 5 bases; junction bases outside the gene matches: 8. There are 17 residues in the CDR3. The DNA of the CDR3 is TGTGCCAGCAGCTTGGCTGGAGCGGGAGGCGAAACCGGGGAGCTGTTTTTT. Translated: CASSLAGAGGETGELFF.

This clone was counted a few times. This rearrangement joins TRBV5-4 to TRBJ2-2, with D unclear. CDR1 SGHNT and CDR2 YYREEE come from the germline V gene (reference sequence). The V gene lost 4 bases and the J gene lost 3 bases, with 16 bases spanning the gap. This CDR3 is 16 amino acids long. The CDR3 here is CASSLAQSRDTGELFF. The CDR3 DNA reads TGTGCCAGCAGCCTGGCCCAGTCCCGGGACACCGGGGAGCTGTTTTTT.